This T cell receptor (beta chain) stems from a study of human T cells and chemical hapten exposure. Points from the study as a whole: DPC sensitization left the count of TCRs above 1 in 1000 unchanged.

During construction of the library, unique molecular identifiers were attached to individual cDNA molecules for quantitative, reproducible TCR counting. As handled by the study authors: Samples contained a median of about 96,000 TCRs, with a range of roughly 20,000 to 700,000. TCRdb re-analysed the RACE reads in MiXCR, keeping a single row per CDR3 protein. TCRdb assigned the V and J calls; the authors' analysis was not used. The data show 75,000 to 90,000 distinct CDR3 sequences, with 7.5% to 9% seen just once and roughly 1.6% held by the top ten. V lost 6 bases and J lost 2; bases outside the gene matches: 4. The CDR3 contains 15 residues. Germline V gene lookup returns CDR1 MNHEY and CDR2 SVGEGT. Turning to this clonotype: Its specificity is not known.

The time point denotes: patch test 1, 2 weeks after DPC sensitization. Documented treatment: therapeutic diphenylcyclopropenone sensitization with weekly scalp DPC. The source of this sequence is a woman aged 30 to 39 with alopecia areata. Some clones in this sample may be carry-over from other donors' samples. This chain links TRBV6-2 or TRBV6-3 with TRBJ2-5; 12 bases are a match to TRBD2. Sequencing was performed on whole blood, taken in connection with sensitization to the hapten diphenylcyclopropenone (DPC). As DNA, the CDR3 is TGTGCCAGCAGACGACTAGCGGGGGCTCAAGAGACCCAGTACTTC. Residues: CASRRLAGAQETQYF.